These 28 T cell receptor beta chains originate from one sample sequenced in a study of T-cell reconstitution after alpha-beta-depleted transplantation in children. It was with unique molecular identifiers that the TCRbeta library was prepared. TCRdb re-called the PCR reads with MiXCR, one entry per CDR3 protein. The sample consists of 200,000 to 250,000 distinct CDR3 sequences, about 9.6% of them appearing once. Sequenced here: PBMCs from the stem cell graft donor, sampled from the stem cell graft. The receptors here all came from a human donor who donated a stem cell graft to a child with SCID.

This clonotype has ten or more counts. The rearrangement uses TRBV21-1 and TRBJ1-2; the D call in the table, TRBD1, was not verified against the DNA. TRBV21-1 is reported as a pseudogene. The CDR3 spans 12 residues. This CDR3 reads CASSTTGHGYTF. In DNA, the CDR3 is TGTGCCAGCAGCACCACAGGGCATGGCTACACCTTC.

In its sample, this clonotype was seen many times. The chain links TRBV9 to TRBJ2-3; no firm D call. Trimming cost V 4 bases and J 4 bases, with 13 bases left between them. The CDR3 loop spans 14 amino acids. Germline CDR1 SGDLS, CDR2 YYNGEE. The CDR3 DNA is TGTGCCAGCAGCCACGCGGTCATTGCAGATACGCAGTATTTT. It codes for CASSHAVIADTQYF. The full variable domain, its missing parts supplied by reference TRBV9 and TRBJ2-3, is DSGVTQTPKHLITATGQRVTLRCSPRSGDLSVYWYQQSLDQGLQFLIQYYNGEERAKGNILERFSAQQFPDLHSELNLSSLELGDSALYFCASSHAVIADTQYFGPGTRLTVL.

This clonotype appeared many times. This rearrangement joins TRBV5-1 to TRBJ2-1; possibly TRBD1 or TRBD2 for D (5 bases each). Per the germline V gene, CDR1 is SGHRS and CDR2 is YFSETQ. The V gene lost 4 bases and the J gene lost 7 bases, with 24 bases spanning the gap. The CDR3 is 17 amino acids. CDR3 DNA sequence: TGCGCCAGCAGCCTGCCCAGGGACCGGAGCTGGGCTAATGAGCAGTTCTTC. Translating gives CASSLPRDRSWANEQFF.

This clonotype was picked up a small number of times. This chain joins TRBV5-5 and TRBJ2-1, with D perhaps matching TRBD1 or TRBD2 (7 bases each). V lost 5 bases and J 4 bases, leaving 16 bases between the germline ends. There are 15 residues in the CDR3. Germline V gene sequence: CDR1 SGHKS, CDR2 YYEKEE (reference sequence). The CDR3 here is CASSSQGGVYNEQFF. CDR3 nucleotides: TGTGCCAGCAGTTCGCAGGGGGGGGTGTACAATGAGCAGTTCTTC.

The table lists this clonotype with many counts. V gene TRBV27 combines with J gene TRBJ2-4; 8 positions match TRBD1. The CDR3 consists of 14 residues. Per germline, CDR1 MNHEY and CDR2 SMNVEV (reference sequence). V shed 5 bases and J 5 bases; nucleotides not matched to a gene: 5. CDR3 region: CASSPQGVQNIQYF. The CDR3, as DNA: TGTGCCAGCAGTCCACAGGGGGTCCAAAACATTCAGTACTTC.

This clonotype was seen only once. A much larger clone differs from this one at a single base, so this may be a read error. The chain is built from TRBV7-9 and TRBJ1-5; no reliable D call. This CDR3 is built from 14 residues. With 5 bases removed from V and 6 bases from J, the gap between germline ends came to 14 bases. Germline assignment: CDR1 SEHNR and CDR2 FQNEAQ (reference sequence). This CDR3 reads CASSGLTGSQPQHF. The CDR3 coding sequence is TGTGCCAGCAGCGGGTTAACGGGGAGTCAGCCCCAGCATTTT. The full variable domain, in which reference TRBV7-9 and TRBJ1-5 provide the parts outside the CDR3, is DTGVSQNPRHKITKRGQNVTFRCDPISEHNRLYWYRQTLGQGPEFLTYFQNEAQLEKSRLLSDRFSAERPKGSFSTLEIQRTEQGDSAMYLCASSGLTGSQPQHFGDGTRLSIL.

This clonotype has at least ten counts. The DNA for the CDR3 is TGTGCCAGCAGTCCCCGGGACAGACCCTCCGAGCAGTACTTC. Protein: CASSPRDRPSEQYF. V usage is TRBV27 and J usage is TRBJ2-7; 7 nucleotides match TRBD1. Germline V lookup: CDR1 MNHEY, CDR2 SMNVEV (reference sequence). The CDR3 has 14 amino acids. V trimming: 5 bases; J trimming: 6 bases; junction bases outside the gene matches: 10.

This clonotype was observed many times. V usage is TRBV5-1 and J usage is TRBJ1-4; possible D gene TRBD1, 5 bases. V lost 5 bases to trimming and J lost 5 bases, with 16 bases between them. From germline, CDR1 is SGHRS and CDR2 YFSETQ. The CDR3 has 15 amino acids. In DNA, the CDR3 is TGCGCCAGCAGACCCAACCCGGGGGGAAATGAAAAACTGTTTTTT. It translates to CASRPNPGGNEKLFF. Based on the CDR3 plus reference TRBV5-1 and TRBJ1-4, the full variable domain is KAGVTQTPRYLIKTRGQQVTLSCSPISGHRSVSWYQQTPGQGLQFLFEYFSETQRNKGNFPGRFSGRQFSNSRSEMNVSTLELGDSALYLCASRPNPGGNEKLFFGSGTQLSVL.

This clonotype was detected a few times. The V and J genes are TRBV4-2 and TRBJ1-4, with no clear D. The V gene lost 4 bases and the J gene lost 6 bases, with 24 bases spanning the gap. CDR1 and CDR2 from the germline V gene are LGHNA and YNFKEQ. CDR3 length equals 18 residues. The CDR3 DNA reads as TGTGCCAGCAGCCTTGCCCTCGACTCCTTCGGAGGCGATGAAAAACTGTTTTTT. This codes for CASSLALDSFGGDEKLFF.

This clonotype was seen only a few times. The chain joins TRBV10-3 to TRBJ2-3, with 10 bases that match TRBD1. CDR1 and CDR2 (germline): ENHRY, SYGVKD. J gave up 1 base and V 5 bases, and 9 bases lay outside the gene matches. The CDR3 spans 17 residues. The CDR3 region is CAISFQRQGAGTDTQYF. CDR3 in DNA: TGTGCCATCAGTTTCCAAAGACAGGGGGCGGGCACAGATACGCAGTATTTT.

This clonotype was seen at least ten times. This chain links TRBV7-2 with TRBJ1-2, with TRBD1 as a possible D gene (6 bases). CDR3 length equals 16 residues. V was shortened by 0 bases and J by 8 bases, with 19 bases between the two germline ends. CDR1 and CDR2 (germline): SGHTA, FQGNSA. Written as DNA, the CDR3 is TGTGCCAGCAGCTTAGCGCTCGCAGGGGAAGGGGAAGGCTACACCTTC. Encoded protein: CASSLALAGEGEGYTF.

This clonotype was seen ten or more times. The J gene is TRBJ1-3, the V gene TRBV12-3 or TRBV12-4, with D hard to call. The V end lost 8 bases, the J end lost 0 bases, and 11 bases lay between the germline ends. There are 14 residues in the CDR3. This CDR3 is CASGVTVSGNTIYF. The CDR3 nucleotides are TGTGCCAGCGGGGTCACAGTCTCTGGAAACACCATATATTTT.

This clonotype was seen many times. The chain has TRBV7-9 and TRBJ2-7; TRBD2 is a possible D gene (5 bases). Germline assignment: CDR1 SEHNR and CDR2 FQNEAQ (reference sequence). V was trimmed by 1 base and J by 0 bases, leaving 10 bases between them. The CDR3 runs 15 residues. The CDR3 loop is CASSLVVGSSYEQYF. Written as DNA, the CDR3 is TGTGCCAGCAGCTTAGTCGTGGGGAGCTCCTACGAGCAGTACTTC.

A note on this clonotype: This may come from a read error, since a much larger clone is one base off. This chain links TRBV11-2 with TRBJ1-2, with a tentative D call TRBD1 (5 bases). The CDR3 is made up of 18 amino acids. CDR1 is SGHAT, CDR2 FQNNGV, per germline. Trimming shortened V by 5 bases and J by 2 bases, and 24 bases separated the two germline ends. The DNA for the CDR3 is TGTGCCAGCAGCCCACTGGAACGGGAAGGGGCCCTCAACTATGGCTACACCTTC. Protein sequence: CASSPLEREGALNYGYTF. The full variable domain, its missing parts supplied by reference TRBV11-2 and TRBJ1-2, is EAGVAQSPRYKIIEKRQSVAFWCNPISGHATLYWYQQILGQGPKLLIQFQNNGVVDDSQLPKDRFSAERLKGVDSTLKIQPAKLEDSAVYLCASSPLEREGALNYGYTFGSGTRLTVV.

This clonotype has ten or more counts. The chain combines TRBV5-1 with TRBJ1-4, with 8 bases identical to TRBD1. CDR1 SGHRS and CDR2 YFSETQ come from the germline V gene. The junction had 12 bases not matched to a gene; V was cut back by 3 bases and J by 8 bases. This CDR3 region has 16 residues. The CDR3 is CASSSSWTGTGEKLFF. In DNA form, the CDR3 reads TGCGCCAGCAGCTCTTCCTGGACAGGGACGGGAGAAAAACTGTTTTTT.

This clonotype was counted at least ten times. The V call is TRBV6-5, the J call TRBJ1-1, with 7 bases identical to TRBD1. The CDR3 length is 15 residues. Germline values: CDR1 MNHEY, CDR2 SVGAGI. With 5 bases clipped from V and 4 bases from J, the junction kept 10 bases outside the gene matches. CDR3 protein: CASSRGRQGGTEAFF. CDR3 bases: TGTGCCAGCAGTAGAGGTCGACAGGGTGGCACTGAAGCTTTCTTT.

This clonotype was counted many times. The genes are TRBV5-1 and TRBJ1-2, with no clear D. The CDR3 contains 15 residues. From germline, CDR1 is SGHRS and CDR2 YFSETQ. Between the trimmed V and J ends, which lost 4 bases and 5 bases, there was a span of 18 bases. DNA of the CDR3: TGCGCCAGCAGCCTGGACGCGACCTTAGGGTATGGCTACACCTTC. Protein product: CASSLDATLGYGYTF.

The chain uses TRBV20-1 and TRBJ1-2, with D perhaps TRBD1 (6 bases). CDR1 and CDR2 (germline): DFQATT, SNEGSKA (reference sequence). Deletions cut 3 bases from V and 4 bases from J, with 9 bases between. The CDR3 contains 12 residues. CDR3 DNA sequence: TGCAGTGCTAGTATGGACAGCTATGGCTACACCTTC. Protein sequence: CSASMDSYGYTF.

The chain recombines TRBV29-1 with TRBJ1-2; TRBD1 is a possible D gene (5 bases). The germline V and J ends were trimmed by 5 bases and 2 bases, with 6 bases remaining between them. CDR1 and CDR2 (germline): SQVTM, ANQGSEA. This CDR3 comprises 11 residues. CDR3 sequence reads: CSVRDNYGYTF. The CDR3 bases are TGCAGCGTTCGGGACAACTATGGCTACACCTTC.

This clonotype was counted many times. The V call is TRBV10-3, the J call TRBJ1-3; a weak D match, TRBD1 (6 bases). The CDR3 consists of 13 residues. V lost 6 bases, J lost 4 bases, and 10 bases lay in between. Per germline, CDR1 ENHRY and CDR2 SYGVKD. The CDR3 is CAIRAGVGNTIYF. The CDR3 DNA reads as TGTGCCATCAGAGCAGGGGTCGGAAACACCATATATTTT.

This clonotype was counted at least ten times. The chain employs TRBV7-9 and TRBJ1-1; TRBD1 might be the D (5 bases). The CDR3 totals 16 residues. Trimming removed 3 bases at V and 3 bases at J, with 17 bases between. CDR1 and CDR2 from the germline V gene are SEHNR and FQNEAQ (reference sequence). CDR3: CASSFWGRRTDTEAFF. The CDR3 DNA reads TGTGCCAGCAGCTTTTGGGGCAGACGGACCGACACTGAAGCTTTCTTT.

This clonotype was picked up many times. CDR3 DNA: TGTGCCAGCTCCCTGCCAGGGGACACTGAAGCTTTCTTT. Translation: CASSLPGDTEAFF. The chain combines TRBV7-8 with TRBJ1-1, with a tentative D call TRBD1 (6 bases). The germline V gene has CDR1 SGHVS and CDR2 FQNEAQ. The CDR3 sequence is 13 residues long. The V and J ends lost 8 bases and 3 bases respectively, with 13 bases between them.

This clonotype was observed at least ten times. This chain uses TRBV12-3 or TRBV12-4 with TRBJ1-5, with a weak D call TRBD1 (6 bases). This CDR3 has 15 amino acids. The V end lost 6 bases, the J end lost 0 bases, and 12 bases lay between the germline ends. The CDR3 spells CASSRQANSNQPQHF. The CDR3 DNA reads TGTGCCAGCAGCCGACAGGCCAATAGCAATCAGCCCCAGCATTTT.

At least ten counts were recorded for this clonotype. This chain's CDR3 is CASSPTSDHSTDTQYF. The DNA of the CDR3 is TGTGCCAGCAGTCCGACTAGCGACCATAGCACAGATACGCAGTATTTT. V and J are TRBV6-2 or TRBV6-3 and TRBJ2-3; 8 bases are a match to TRBD2. Germline values: CDR1 MNHEY, CDR2 SVGEGT. The CDR3 is 16 amino acids. J lost 0 bases, V lost 5 bases, and 7 bases had no gene match.

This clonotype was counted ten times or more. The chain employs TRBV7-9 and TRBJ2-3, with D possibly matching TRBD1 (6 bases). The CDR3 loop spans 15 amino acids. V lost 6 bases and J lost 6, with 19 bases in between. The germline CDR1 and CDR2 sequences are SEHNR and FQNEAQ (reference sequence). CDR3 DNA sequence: TGTGCCAGCAGATCAGCCCGGGACAAAGGGGATACGCAGTATTTT. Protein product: CASRSARDKGDTQYF.

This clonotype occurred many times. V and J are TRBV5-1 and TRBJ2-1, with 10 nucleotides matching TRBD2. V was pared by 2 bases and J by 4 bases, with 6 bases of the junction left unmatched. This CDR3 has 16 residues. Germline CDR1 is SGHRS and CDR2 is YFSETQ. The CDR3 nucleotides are TGCGCCAGCAGCTTAGCTAGCGGGGGCCAATACAATGAGCAGTTCTTC. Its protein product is CASSLASGGQYNEQFF.

This CDR3 is CASSPAQGIGANVLTF. DNA for the CDR3: TGTGCCAGCTCACCAGCACAGGGGATTGGGGCCAACGTCCTGACTTTC. The genes are TRBV18 and TRBJ2-6; 7 nucleotides agree with TRBD1. From germline, CDR1 is KGHSH and CDR2 LQKENI. With V trimmed by 2 bases and J by 3 bases, 4 bases remained unmatched. The CDR3 is 16 residues long.

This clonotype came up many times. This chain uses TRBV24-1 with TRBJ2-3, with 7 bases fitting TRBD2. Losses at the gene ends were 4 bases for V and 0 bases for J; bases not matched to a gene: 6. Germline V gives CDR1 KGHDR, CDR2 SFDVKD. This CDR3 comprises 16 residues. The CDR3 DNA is TGTGCCACCAGTGAATCCGGGGGGACTAGCACAGATACGCAGTATTTT. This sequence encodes CATSESGGTSTDTQYF.